The 23 T cell receptor beta chains below all came from one sample that was sequenced in a study of T cells in localized non-small cell lung cancer. The method was immunoSEQ multiplex PCR; TCRdb's version includes in-frame clones alone and lacks a portion of them. This sample yields 12,000 or so clones, of which about 85% are seen a single time; under 25% belongs to the top ten. Specimen: peripheral blood, collected before any cancer treatment. The receptors originated from a male donor older than 55 with stage I lung adenocarcinoma.

The rearrangement links TRBV28 to TRBJ1-2; 7 bases line up with TRBD1. The CDR3 totals 14 residues. The germline CDR1 and CDR2 sequences are MDHEN and SYDVKM. V was pared by 3 bases and J by 1 base, with 2 bases of the junction left unmatched. CDR3 in DNA: TGTGCCAGCAGTTTGACAGGGAATAACTATGGCTACACCTTC. This translates into CASSLTGNNYGYTF.

The rearrangement joins TRBV5-8 to TRBJ2-5, with a tentative D call TRBD1 (5 bases). Germline loops: CDR1 SGHTS, CDR2 YDEGEE. The CDR3 has 13 residues. V was pared by 4 bases and J by 5 bases, with 12 bases between. CDR3 nucleotides: TGTGCCAGCAGCAGTTTTAGGGGCGAGACCCAGTACTTC. Its translation is CASSSFRGETQYF.

The chain has TRBV5-1 and TRBJ1-3, with a tentative D call TRBD1 (5 bases). Germline CDR1 and CDR2: SGHRS and YFSETQ. This CDR3 comprises 16 residues. V lost 0 bases to trimming and J lost 2 bases, with 12 bases between them. CDR3 coding DNA: TGCGCCAGCAGCTTGGAATCGGGGCTCGCTGGAAACACCATATATTTT. It is translated as CASSLESGLAGNTIYF.

The chain couples TRBV6-6 to TRBJ1-1, with 7 nucleotides matching TRBD1. In germline, CDR1 is MNHNY, CDR2 SVGAGI (reference sequence). This CDR3 region has 13 residues. Trimming took 9 bases from V and 0 from J; bases not matched to a gene: 4. DNA of the CDR3: TGTGCCAGTAACAGGGGATTGAACACTGAAGCTTTCTTT. This gives the protein CASNRGLNTEAFF.

The chain carries TRBV6-5 and TRBJ1-6; a possible D gene is TRBD1 (5 bases). The CDR3 has 15 residues. CDR1 is MNHEY and CDR2 is SVGAGI in the germline V gene. Trimming stripped 6 bases from V and 5 bases from J, with 14 bases between. The CDR3 nucleotides are TGTGCCAGCAGCCCCCGGACACAAAATAATTCACCCCTCCACTTT. Residues: CASSPRTQNNSPLHF.

The V gene is TRBV4-2, the J gene TRBJ1-1; D is uncertain. V gave up 5 bases and J gave up 0 bases, with 4 bases separating them. Germline CDR1 reads LGHNA; CDR2 reads YNFKEQ. CDR3 size: 12 residues. The CDR3 nucleotides are TGTGCCAGCAGCGGGATGAACACTGAAGCTTTCTTT. It yields the protein CASSGMNTEAFF.

The V call is TRBV5-6, the J call TRBJ1-5, with 8 bases fitting TRBD1. CDR1 and CDR2 from the germline V gene are SGHDT and YYEEEE. The CDR3 is 15 amino acids. Germline trimming cut 3 bases from V and 9 bases from J; bases unmatched to any gene: 11. The CDR3: CASSSGQVAFVPQHF. In nucleotides, the CDR3 is TGTGCCAGCAGCTCGGGACAGGTGGCGTTCGTGCCCCAGCATTTT.

The V call is TRBV28, the J call TRBJ2-6; D may be TRBD1 (6 bases). V lost 5 bases to trimming and J lost 4 bases, with 9 bases between them. Looked up from germline, CDR1 is MDHEN and CDR2 is SYDVKM. This CDR3 is 14 amino acids long. CDR3 residues: CASSTGTGANVLTF. The CDR3 nucleotides read TGTGCCAGCAGTACAGGGACCGGGGCCAACGTCCTGACTTTC.

The gene calls are TRBV7-2 and TRBJ2-1; D is ambiguous. CDR3 length: 13 amino acids. Between the trimmed V and J ends, which lost 3 bases and 5 bases, there was a span of 8 bases. CDR1 is SGHTA, CDR2 FQGNSA, per germline. The CDR3 DNA reads TGTGCCAGCAGCTTCGGTGGCAACAATGAGCAGTTCTTC. Residues: CASSFGGNNEQFF.

In its sample, this clone was seen a few times. The chain has TRBV9 and TRBJ2-1; TRBD1 matches 7 bases. The CDR3 extends over 15 amino acids. The germline gives CDR1 SGDLS, CDR2 YYNGEE. Germline trimming cut 2 bases from V and 7 bases from J; bases unmatched to any gene: 9. The CDR3 DNA follows: TGTGCCAGCAGCGTCACAGGGGTCAGTGGTAATGAGCAGTTCTTC. Amino acids: CASSVTGVSGNEQFF.

This clone showed up just once. The rearrangement links TRBV4-3 to TRBJ2-5; D not resolved. Per germline, CDR1 LGHNA and CDR2 YSLEER. The CDR3 runs 17 residues. V was clipped by 1 base and J by 0 bases, with 15 bases between them. CDR3 loop: CASSQGFPERNQETQYF. The CDR3 region has the DNA TGCGCCAGCAGCCAAGGGTTCCCGGAAAGGAACCAAGAGACCCAGTACTTC.

In this sample, this clone turned up a few times. The chain carries TRBV9 and TRBJ2-2; 7 nucleotides line up with TRBD1. J gave up 0 bases and V 5 bases, and 4 bases lay outside the gene matches. Germline loops: CDR1 SGDLS, CDR2 YYNGEE. The CDR3 sequence is 15 residues long. CDR3 DNA sequence: TGTGCCAGCAGAGGAGACAGGGCGAACACCGGGGAGCTGTTTTTT. Translating it yields CASRGDRANTGELFF. Together with reference TRBV9 and TRBJ2-2, the CDR3 gives the full variable domain: DSGVTQTPKHLITATGQRVTLRCSPRSGDLSVYWYQQSLDQGLQFLIQYYNGEERAKGNILERFSAQQFPDLHSELNLSSLELGDSALYFCASRGDRANTGELFFGEGSRLTVL.

Only one count was recorded for this clone. V is TRBV29-1 and J is TRBJ2-5; no clear D gene. Trimming removed 8 bases at V and 1 base at J, with 14 bases between. CDR3 length: 13 residues. CDR1 SQVTM and CDR2 ANQGSEA come from the germline V gene. In DNA form, the CDR3 reads TGCAGCTTTGGACCCGCTCTCCAAGAGACCCAGTACTTC. Its translation: CSFGPALQETQYF.

The chain has TRBV7-6 and TRBJ2-1; D is ambiguous. This CDR3 comprises 12 residues. Germline V gene lookup returns CDR1 SGHVS and CDR2 FNYEAQ. V was shortened by 0 bases and J by 5 bases, with 2 bases between the two germline ends. CDR3 loop: CASSLANNEQFF. The CDR3 DNA is TGTGCCAGCAGCTTAGCCAACAATGAGCAGTTCTTC. The whole variable domain, remainder taken from reference TRBV7-6 and TRBJ2-1, is GAGVSQSPRYKVTKRGQDVALRCDPISGHVSLYWYRQALGQGPEFLTYFNYEAQQDKSGLPNDRFSAERPEGSISTLTIQRTEQRDSAMYRCASSLANNEQFFGPGTRLTVL.

The chain carries TRBV6-4 and TRBJ2-7; D remains unclear. The CDR3 runs 17 residues. With 0 bases removed from V and 2 bases from J, the gap between germline ends came to 17 bases. CDR1 and CDR2 from the germline V gene are MRHNA and SNTAGT. CDR3 sequence: CASSDSEDTAPTYEQYF. The CDR3 region has the DNA TGTGCCAGCAGTGACTCAGAAGACACGGCCCCTACCTACGAGCAGTACTTC.

The rearrangement links TRBV21-1 to TRBJ1-6; TRBD1, as called in the table, went unchecked against the DNA. TRBV21-1 is described as a pseudogene. CDR3 length: 13 amino acids. CDR3 loop: CASSPQALGPLHF. The CDR3 DNA is TGTGCCAGCAGCCCACAGGCGCTAGGACCCCTCCACTTT.

The genes are TRBV5-8 and TRBJ1-1, with D possibly matching TRBD1 (6 bases). Germline-derived CDR1 and CDR2 are SGHTS and YDEGEE. The CDR3 is 14 amino acids. Trimming took off 4 bases at V and 1 base at J, with 11 bases between the two ends. The CDR3 nucleotides read TGTGCCAGCAGCCAAGAACAGGGGAACACTGAAGCTTTCTTT. Protein: CASSQEQGNTEAFF.

The chain is built from TRBV30 and TRBJ2-4; weak D call: TRBD2 (5 bases). The CDR3 spans 15 residues. Germline V gene data show CDR1 as GTSNPN and CDR2 as SVGIG (reference sequence). Between the trimmed V and J ends, which lost 0 bases and 0 bases, there was a span of 9 bases. CDR3 DNA sequence: TGTGCCTGGAGTGTACGGAGGCTAGCCAAAAACATTCAGTACTTC. Translation: CAWSVRRLAKNIQYF.

This sequence joins TRBV7-8 and TRBJ2-4; D remains ambiguous. The CDR3 is 13 residues long. Trimming took off 5 bases at V and 7 bases at J, with 12 bases between the two ends. Germline values: CDR1 SGHVS, CDR2 FQNEAQ. This chain's CDR3 is CASSALTGNIQYF. CDR3 DNA sequence: TGTGCCAGCAGCGCCTTGACGGGCAACATTCAGTACTTC.

This sequence joins TRBV6-5 and TRBJ1-4; D remains unclear. The ends were cut back, 6 bases at V and 4 bases at J, with 12 bases in the middle. The CDR3 has 14 residues. Germline V CDR1 and CDR2: MNHEY, SVGAGI. CDR3 sequence reads: CASSRSLNNEKLFF. The CDR3 DNA reads as TGTGCCAGCAGCCGGTCACTGAATAATGAAAAACTGTTTTTT.

V usage is TRBV6-5 and J usage is TRBJ1-5, with no clear D. The length of the CDR3 is 14 residues. V was shortened by 8 bases and J by 2 bases, with 13 bases between the two germline ends. Germline values: CDR1 MNHEY, CDR2 SVGAGI. The CDR3 DNA sequence: TGTGCCAGCGGAGGGAATATTGGCAATCAGCCCCAGCATTTT. This translates into CASGGNIGNQPQHF.

This chain links TRBV4-2 with TRBJ2-3; TRBD2 is a possible D gene (6 bases). Germline values: CDR1 LGHNA, CDR2 YNFKEQ. The CDR3 runs 16 residues. The ends were cut back, 0 bases at V and 1 base at J, with 11 bases in the middle. CDR3 loop: CASSQEGWGGTDTQYF. For the CDR3, the DNA is TGTGCCAGCAGCCAAGAAGGTTGGGGGGGCACAGATACGCAGTATTTT.

This chain links TRBV14 with TRBJ1-6; unclear D gene. The germline V and J ends were trimmed by 2 bases and 6 bases, with 11 bases remaining between them. Germline-derived CDR1 and CDR2 are SGHDN and FVKESK. This CDR3 spans 15 amino acids. The CDR3, as DNA: TGTGCCAGCAGCCAATTGGACGGATTTAATTCACCCCTCCACTTT. Its translation is CASSQLDGFNSPLHF. The full variable domain, rest sourced from reference TRBV14 and TRBJ1-6, is EAGVTQFPSHSVIEKGQTVTLRCDPISGHDNLYWYRRVMGKEIKFLLHFVKESKQDESGMPNNRFLAERTGGTYSTLKVQPAELEDSGVYFCASSQLDGFNSPLHFGNGTRLTVT.